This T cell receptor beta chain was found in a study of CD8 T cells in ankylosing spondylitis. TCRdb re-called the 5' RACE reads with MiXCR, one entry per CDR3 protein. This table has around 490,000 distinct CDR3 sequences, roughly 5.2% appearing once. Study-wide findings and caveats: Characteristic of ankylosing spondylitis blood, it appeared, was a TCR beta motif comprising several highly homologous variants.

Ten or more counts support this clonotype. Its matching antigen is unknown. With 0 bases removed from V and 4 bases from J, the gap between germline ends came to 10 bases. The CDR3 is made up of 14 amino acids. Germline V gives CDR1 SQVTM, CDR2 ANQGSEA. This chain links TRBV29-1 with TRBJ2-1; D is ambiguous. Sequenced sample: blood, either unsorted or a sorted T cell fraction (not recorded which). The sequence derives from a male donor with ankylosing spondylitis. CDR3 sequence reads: CSVEDLRRYNEQFF. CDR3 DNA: TGCAGCGTTGAAGATCTTCGCAGATACAATGAGCAGTTCTTC.